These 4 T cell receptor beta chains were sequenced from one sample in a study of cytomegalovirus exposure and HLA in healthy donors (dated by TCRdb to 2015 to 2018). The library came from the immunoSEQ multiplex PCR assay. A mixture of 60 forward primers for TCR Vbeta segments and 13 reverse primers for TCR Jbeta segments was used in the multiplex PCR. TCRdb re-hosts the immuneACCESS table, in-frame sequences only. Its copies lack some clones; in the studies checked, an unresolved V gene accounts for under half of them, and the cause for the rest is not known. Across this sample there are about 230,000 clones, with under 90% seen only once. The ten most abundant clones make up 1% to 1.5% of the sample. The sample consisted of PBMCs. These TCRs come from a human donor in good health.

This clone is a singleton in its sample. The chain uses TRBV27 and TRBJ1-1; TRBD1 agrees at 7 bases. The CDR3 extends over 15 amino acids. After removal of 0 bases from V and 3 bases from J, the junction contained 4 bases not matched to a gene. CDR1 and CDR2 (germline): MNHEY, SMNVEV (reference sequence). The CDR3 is CASSLSQGGYTEAFF. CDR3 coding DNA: TGTGCCAGCAGTTTATCCCAGGGGGGTTACACTGAAGCTTTCTTT.

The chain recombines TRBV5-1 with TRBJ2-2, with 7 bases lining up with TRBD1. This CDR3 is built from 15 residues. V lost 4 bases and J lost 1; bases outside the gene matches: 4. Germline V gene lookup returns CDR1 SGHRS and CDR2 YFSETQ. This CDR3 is CASSPRQGNTGELFF. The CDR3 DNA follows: TGCGCCAGCAGCCCGAGACAGGGGAACACCGGGGAGCTGTTTTTT.

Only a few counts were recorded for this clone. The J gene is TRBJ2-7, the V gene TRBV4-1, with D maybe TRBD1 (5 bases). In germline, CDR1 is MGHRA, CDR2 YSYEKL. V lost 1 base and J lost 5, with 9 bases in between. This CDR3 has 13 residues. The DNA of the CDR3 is TGCGCCAGCAGCCAAGGCCAGGGCCACGAGCAGTACTTC. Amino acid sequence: CASSQGQGHEQYF.

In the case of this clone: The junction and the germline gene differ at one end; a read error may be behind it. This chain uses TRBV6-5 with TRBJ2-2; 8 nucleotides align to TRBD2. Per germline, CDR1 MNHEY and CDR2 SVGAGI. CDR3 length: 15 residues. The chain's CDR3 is CATSGGGTITGELFF. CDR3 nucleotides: TGTGCCACCAGTGGCGGGGGGACTATCACCGGGGAGCTGTTTTTT.